This TCR beta chain was profiled in a study of T cells in Graves' hyperthyroidism and ophthalmopathy. Overall study results and limits: Most clonotypes expanded in thyroid above 0.001 were likewise present in blood.

In germline, CDR1 is LNHDA, CDR2 SQIVND (reference sequence). The V gene lost 5 bases and the J gene lost 0 bases, with 10 bases spanning the gap. This CDR3 spans 14 amino acids. Researchers took RNA transcripts and amplified the TCR beta CDR3 regions from them. RT-PCR in the first round (using the HTBI primer set) targeted the TCR CDR3. TCRdb reprocessed the multiplex PCR reads via MiXCR and lists one record per CDR3 protein. The table lists 500,000 to 700,000 distinct CDR3 sequences, 16% of them singletons. Stable Graves' hyperthyroidism meant no ophthalmopathy progression within 18 months. Investigators excluded patients with uncontrolled infection, other autoimmune disease, pregnancy or lactation. Thyroid ultrasound, orbital computed tomography, clinical symptoms, and serum thyroxine and TRAb underpinned diagnoses. This clonotype showed up just a few times. Its antigen is unknown.

This clonotype originated in a woman under 30 with Graves' hyperthyroidism. Sample: blood. The J gene is TRBJ1-2, the V gene TRBV19; no reliable D call. CDR3 residues: CASSVGGANYGYTF. CDR3 nucleotides: TGTGCCAGTAGTGTAGGAGGAGCTAACTATGGCTACACCTTC.